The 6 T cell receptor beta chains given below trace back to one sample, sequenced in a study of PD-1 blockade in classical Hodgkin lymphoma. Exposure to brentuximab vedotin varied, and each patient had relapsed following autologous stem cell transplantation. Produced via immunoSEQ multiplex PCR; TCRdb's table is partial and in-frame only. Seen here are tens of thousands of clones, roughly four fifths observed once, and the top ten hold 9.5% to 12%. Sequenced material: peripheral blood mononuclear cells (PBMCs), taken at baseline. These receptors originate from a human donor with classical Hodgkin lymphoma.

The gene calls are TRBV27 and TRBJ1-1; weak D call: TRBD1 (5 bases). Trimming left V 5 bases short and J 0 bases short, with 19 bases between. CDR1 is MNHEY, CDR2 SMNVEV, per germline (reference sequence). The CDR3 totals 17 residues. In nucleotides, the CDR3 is TGTGCCAGCAGTCTATTACCCTTACAGGCTGTGAACACTGAAGCTTTCTTT. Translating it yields CASSLLPLQAVNTEAFF.

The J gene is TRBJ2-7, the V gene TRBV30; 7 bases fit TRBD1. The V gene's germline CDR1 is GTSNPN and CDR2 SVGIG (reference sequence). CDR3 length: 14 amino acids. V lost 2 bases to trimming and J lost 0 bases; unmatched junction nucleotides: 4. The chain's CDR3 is CAWSKGAPSYEQYF. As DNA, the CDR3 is TGTGCCTGGAGTAAGGGGGCCCCCTCCTACGAGCAGTACTTC.

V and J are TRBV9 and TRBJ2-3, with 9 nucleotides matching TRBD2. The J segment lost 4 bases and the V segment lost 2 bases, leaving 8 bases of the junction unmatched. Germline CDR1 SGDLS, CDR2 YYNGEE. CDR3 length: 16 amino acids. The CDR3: CASSVGGRAGADTQYF. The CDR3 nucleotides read TGTGCCAGCAGCGTCGGCGGGAGGGCCGGTGCAGATACGCAGTATTTT.

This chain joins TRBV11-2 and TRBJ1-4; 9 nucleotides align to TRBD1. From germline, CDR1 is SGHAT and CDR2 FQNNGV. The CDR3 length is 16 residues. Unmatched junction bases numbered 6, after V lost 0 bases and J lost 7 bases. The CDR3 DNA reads TGTGCCAGCAGCTTAGATCTGGGGACAGGGTTTGAAAAACTGTTTTTT. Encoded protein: CASSLDLGTGFEKLFF.

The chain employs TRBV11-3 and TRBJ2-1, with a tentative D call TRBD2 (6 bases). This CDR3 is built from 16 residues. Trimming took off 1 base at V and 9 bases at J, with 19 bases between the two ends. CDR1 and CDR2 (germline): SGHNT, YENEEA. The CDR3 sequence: CASSLVSGSKYGEQFF. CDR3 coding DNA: TGTGCCAGCAGCTTAGTGTCCGGGAGCAAGTATGGTGAGCAGTTCTTC.

As DNA, the CDR3 is TGTGCCAGCAGCCCTACCCGGACTACCCAAGAGACCCAGTACTTC. Translated, it gives CASSPTRTTQETQYF. The chain couples TRBV4-2 to TRBJ2-5, with a weak D call TRBD2 (6 bases). V was trimmed by 4 bases and J by 1 base, leaving 13 bases between them. The CDR3 sequence is 15 residues long. Germline CDR1 and CDR2: LGHNA and YNFKEQ.